This is a list of T cell receptor beta chains from one sample in a study of blood T cell repertoires in COVID-19. Measured with immunoSEQ multiplex PCR; TCRdb has only the in-frame clones, and not every one. The data show some 300,000 clones, nearly 90% seen once. Sequencing was carried out using peripheral blood. The receptors were gathered from a woman between 35 and 50 years old with COVID-19, enrolled during active disease. The CDR3 runs from the conserved cysteine through the conserved F or W. D genes are given only for firm matches. Rows give clone size only sometimes, using once, few, many, or a class for an expanded clone.

j_call,clone_size,d_call,v_call,cdr3_nt,cdr3_aa
TRBJ2-1,-,-,TRBV18,TGTGCCAGCTCACCCCGGATAGCGAATGAGCAGTTCTTC,CASSPRIANEQFF
TRBJ1-1,-,-,TRBV7-9,TGTGCCAGCAGCTTAGTGGGCAACACTGAAGCTTTCTTT,CASSLVGNTEAFF
TRBJ1-5,-,-,TRBV2,TGTGCCAGCAGTGAAGCGAAACCTGGGAGGCAGCCCCAGCATTTT,CASSEAKPGRQPQHF
TRBJ1-1,-,-,TRBV10-3,TGTGCCATCAGTGAGCCGCCGGGGAACACTGAAGCTTTCTTT,CAISEPPGNTEAFF
TRBJ2-7,once,-,TRBV11-2,TGTGCCAGCCTCCGGACAGAGAGCTCCTACGAGCAGTACTTC,CASLRTESSYEQYF
TRBJ2-1,-,TRBD1,TRBV7-2,TGTGCCAGCAGCCTTGGACAGGCCACCCCGGGGCAGTTCTTC,CASSLGQATPGQFF
TRBJ2-7,-,TRBD2,TRBV9,TGTGCCAGCAGCCCGACTAGCGCGAGCTCCTACGAGCAGTACTTC,CASSPTSASSYEQYF
TRBJ2-2,-,TRBD2,TRBV28,TGTGCCAGCTCTAACGGCGGGAGCGCGAACACCGGGGAGCTGTTTTTT,CASSNGGSANTGELFF
TRBJ2-7,-,-,TRBV28,TGTGCCAGCAGCCAACGCGGGGCTTCCTACGAGCAGTACTTC,CASSQRGASYEQYF
TRBJ2-3,-,TRBD2,TRBV24-1,TGTGCCACCAGTGAGGGTAGCGGGGGGGTGGATACGCAGTATTTT,CATSEGSGGVDTQYF
TRBJ1-4,-,-,TRBV5-6,TGTGCCAGCAGCTTGGTGGGGAGGAGGGAAAAACTGTTTTTT,CASSLVGRREKLFF
TRBJ2-7,-,TRBD1,TRBV19,TGTGCCAGTAGCAATGAACCGGGACAGGGGACCTACGAGCAGTACTTC,CASSNEPGQGTYEQYF
TRBJ1-3,-,TRBD1,TRBV6-5,TGTGCCAGCGGACAGGAGCTCTCTGGAAACACCATATATTTT,CASGQELSGNTIYF
TRBJ1-3,-,TRBD1,TRBV7-8,TGTGCCAGCAGCTTACAGGGGGCTGCAGCCATCGGAAACACCATATATTTT,CASSLQGAAAIGNTIYF
TRBJ2-5,-,-,TRBV9,TGTGCCAGCAGCATGGGGACCCCACGGGGGGAGACCCAGTACTTC,CASSMGTPRGETQYF
TRBJ2-3,-,TRBD2,TRBV5-1,TGCGCCAGCAGCTTACCTACCTCCTACTCCGGGACTAGAGGAGATACGCAGTATTTT,CASSLPTSYSGTRGDTQYF
TRBJ1-6,-,-,TRBV28,TGTGCCAGCAGTCCTAATATGCAGGGCCCCTCCGCGGCCCTCCACTTT,CASSPNMQGPSAALHF
TRBJ2-5,-,-,TRBV4-3,TGCGCCAGCAGCCAAGGGACCGCGTTTCGAGGGTCGCAAGAGACCCAGTACTTC,CASSQGTAFRGSQETQYF
TRBJ2-1,-,TRBD2,TRBV7-9,TGTGCCAGCAGCTTAGGCAGCGGGAGGGCCCCCTACAATGAGCAGTTCTTC,CASSLGSGRAPYNEQFF
TRBJ2-3,-,TRBD1,TRBV7-2,TGTGCCAGCAGCTCCCGCATGACAGGGCATACAGATACGCAGTATTTT,CASSSRMTGHTDTQYF
TRBJ2-1,-,TRBD1,TRBV9,TGTGCCAGCAGCGCATCACAGGGGTTCCCTAACAATGAGCAGTTCTTC,CASSASQGFPNNEQFF
TRBJ2-3,once,-,TRBV5-1,TGCGCCAGCAGCTTGGCCCGGGGAACAGATACGCAGTATTTT,CASSLARGTDTQYF
TRBJ2-3,once,-,TRBV9,TGTGCCAGCAGCGTGGGGACAACAAGCACAGATACGCAGTATTTT,CASSVGTTSTDTQYF
TRBJ2-7,-,-,TRBV11-2,TGTGCCAGCCTGGTCCCCGGGGAGCAGTACTTC,CASLVPGEQYF
TRBJ1-1,once,TRBD1,TRBV6-2/TRBV6-3,TGTGCCAGCAGTTATCCCCAGGGACAGGGGGTAGACACTGAAGCTTTCTTT,CASSYPQGQGVDTEAFF
TRBJ2-7,-,TRBD2,TRBV27,TGTGCCAGCGGCGGGACTAGCGGGGGCGCCCTTCAGCAGTACTTC,CASGGTSGGALQQYF
TRBJ1-2,-,TRBD1,TRBV4-3,TGCGCCAGCAGCCAAGTCCGAATTAAGGACAGGGACTATGGCTACACCTTC,CASSQVRIKDRDYGYTF
TRBJ1-2,once,-,TRBV6-5,TGTGCCAGCAGTACCTGGGGAGGAGGCTACACCTTC,CASSTWGGGYTF
TRBJ1-6,-,-,TRBV11-2,TGTGCCAGCAGCTGGAATACGGGGGGAGGTTCACCCCTCCACTTT,CASSWNTGGGSPLHF
TRBJ1-1,once,-,TRBV10-3,TGTGCCATCAGCCAACTACAGGGAATAAGCGCTGAAGCTTTCTTT,CAISQLQGISAEAFF
TRBJ2-3,-,TRBD2,TRBV7-6,TGTGCCAGCAGCCCAACTAGCGGGGGGCCCACAGATACGCAGTATTTT,CASSPTSGGPTDTQYF
TRBJ1-1,few,TRBD1,TRBV6-2/TRBV6-3,TGTGCCAGCAGCCAACGACAGGGGAAAGCTTTCTTT,CASSQRQGKAFF
TRBJ2-3,-,-,TRBV5-1,TGCGCCAGCAGCTTTGGCGGGACTAGCACAGATACGCAGTATTTT,CASSFGGTSTDTQYF
TRBJ2-1,-,-,TRBV27,TGTGCCAGCAGTTTTGGGCTTAACTCCTACAATGAGCAGTTCTTC,CASSFGLNSYNEQFF
TRBJ2-1,-,TRBD2,TRBV12-3/TRBV12-4,TGTGCCCTAAAAGCGGGGAATGAGCAGTTCTTC,CALKAGNEQFF
TRBJ1-2,-,-,TRBV7-9,TGTGCCAGCAGCCGGACACCGGATGGCTACACCTTC,CASSRTPDGYTF
TRBJ1-1,-,TRBD1,TRBV6-2/TRBV6-3,TGTGCCAGCAGTTACCCCCGGACAGGGCACATGAACACTGAAGCTTTCTTT,CASSYPRTGHMNTEAFF
TRBJ2-2,-,TRBD1,TRBV19,TGTGCCAGTAGGACAGGGCCGAACACCGGGGAGCTGTTTTTT,CASRTGPNTGELFF
TRBJ1-1,-,-,TRBV14,TGTGCCAGCAGCCCCGGGAGGTCGGGGGGGAACACTGAAGCTTTCTTT,CASSPGRSGGNTEAFF
TRBJ2-1,-,TRBD2,TRBV2,TGTGCCAGCAGTCGTGGGACTAGCGGGAGCGACTACAATGAGCAGTTCTTC,CASSRGTSGSDYNEQFF
TRBJ2-1,-,TRBD1,TRBV27,TGTGCCAGCAGTCTAGTTGGGGACAGCTCCTACAATGAGCAGTTCTTC,CASSLVGDSSYNEQFF
TRBJ1-2,-,TRBD1,TRBV7-2,TGTGCCAGCAGCCGTCCGGGACAGGGGGGAAATGGCTACACCTTC,CASSRPGQGGNGYTF
TRBJ2-7,-,-,TRBV7-9,TGTGCCAGCAGCTTAACAGGGTCGTCCGTTGAGGAGCAGTACTTC,CASSLTGSSVEEQYF
TRBJ1-4,-,-,TRBV6-2/TRBV6-3,TGTGCCAGCAGTTCTCTCACCCCGGTACTGTTTTTT,CASSSLTPVLFF
TRBJ1-1,-,-,TRBV18,TGTGCCAGCTCACCTTTGAACTCCTTGGACACTGAAGCTTTCTTT,CASSPLNSLDTEAFF
TRBJ1-1,-,TRBD1,TRBV5-1,TGCGCCAGCAGCTTGGCCCCAGGGGGGAACACTGAAGCTTTCTTT,CASSLAPGGNTEAFF
TRBJ1-2,-,TRBD1,TRBV4-3,TGCGCCAGCAGCCAAGATAGGGGGCCTAGCTATGGCTACACCTTC,CASSQDRGPSYGYTF
TRBJ2-7,-,TRBD2,TRBV4-3,TGCGCCAGCAGCCGCAAAACTAGCGGCACCTACGAGCAGTACTTC,CASSRKTSGTYEQYF
TRBJ2-1,-,TRBD2,TRBV7-9,TGTGCCAGCAGCTTGACTAGCGGGAGAGGTAGTGAGCAGTTCTTC,CASSLTSGRGSEQFF
TRBJ1-1,-,-,TRBV3-1/TRBV3-2,TGTGCCAGCAGCCCTTGGGGGGAGGGGAACACTGAAGCTTTCTTT,CASSPWGEGNTEAFF
TRBJ1-2,-,-,TRBV6-5,TGTGCCAGCAGTTACGAAAGGGGCTGGGGCTACACCTTC,CASSYERGWGYTF
TRBJ2-3,-,-,TRBV4-2,TGTGCCAGCAGCCCACTGGCGCGGGGACCCACAGATACGCAGTATTTT,CASSPLARGPTDTQYF
TRBJ2-4,-,-,TRBV5-4,TGTGCCAGCAGCCGACCAGAGGATGACATTCAGTACTTC,CASSRPEDDIQYF
TRBJ1-6,-,-,TRBV2,TGTGCCAGCAGTGAAGCGCGGATAAATTCACCCCTCCACTTT,CASSEARINSPLHF
TRBJ2-7,-,-,TRBV19,TGTGCCAGTGCCCGGGAGAAGCCCTACGAGCAGTACTTC,CASAREKPYEQYF